Below are 23 T cell receptor beta chains sequenced from a single sample in a study of T cells in Graves' hyperthyroidism and ophthalmopathy. TCR beta CDR3 regions were amplified from RNA. HTBI primers were employed in a first-round RT-PCR of the TCR CDR3. Each CDR3 protein gets one entry after TCRdb re-called the multiplex PCR reads with MiXCR. This sample yields about 380,000 distinct CDR3 sequences, of which under 20% are seen a single time; about 38% belongs to the top ten. The sequenced sample consisted of blood. The receptor set was obtained from a man between 18 and 35 years old with Graves' ophthalmopathy.

In the case of this clonotype: With a much larger clone just one base away, this may be a read error. Since the CDR3 does not end with the conserved phenylalanine or tryptophan, this likely comes from a read error. The rearrangement uses TRBV28 and TRBJ2-5; D remains unclear. The V gene lost 1 base and the J gene lost 1 base, with 4 bases spanning the gap. The CDR3 length is 13 residues. Germline V gives CDR1 MDHEN, CDR2 SYDVKM. The CDR3 region is CASSLYSQETQYL. In DNA, the CDR3 is TGTGCCAGCAGTTTATACAGCCAAGAGACCCAGTACCTC.

This clonotype has a count of ten or more. This sequence joins TRBV11-2 and TRBJ2-3; either TRBD1 or TRBD2 may fit D (5 bases each). V was shortened by 3 bases and J by 7 bases, with 11 bases between the two germline ends. This CDR3 region has 13 residues. From germline, CDR1 is SGHAT and CDR2 FQNNGV. The CDR3 bases are TGTGCCAGCAGCTTTGGGGGTTTGAATACGCAGTATTTT. Residues: CASSFGGLNTQYF.

At least ten counts were recorded for this clonotype. The chain combines TRBV5-5 with TRBJ1-1; a weak D match, TRBD1 (5 bases). V gave up 7 bases and J gave up 4 bases, with 8 bases separating them. The germline V gene encodes CDR1 SGHKS and CDR2 YYEKEE (reference sequence). The CDR3 runs to 11 residues. The CDR3 DNA reads TGTGCCAGCTTGGGGGGCACTGAAGCTTTCTTT. Translated: CASLGGTEAFF. The whole variable domain, remainder taken from reference TRBV5-5 and TRBJ1-1, is DAGVTQSPTHLIKTRGQQVTLRCSPISGHKSVSWYQQVLGQGPQFIFQYYEKEERGRGNFPDRFSARQFPNYSSELNVNALLLGDSALYLCASLGGTEAFFGQGTRLTVV.

This clonotype was counted a few times. The genes are TRBV20-1 and TRBJ2-5, with D possibly being TRBD1 or TRBD2 (5 bases each). This CDR3 has 14 residues. Trimming removed 0 bases at V and 2 bases at J, with 10 bases between. Germline V gene sequence: CDR1 DFQATT, CDR2 SNEGSKA (reference sequence). The CDR3 DNA reads as TGCAGTGCTAGAGATGGGGGAGAGCAAGAGACCCAGTACTTC. Translating it yields CSARDGGEQETQYF.

A few counts support this clonotype. V gene TRBV6-9 combines with J gene TRBJ1-6; D gene ambiguous. The V end lost 3 bases, the J end lost 14 bases, and 20 bases lay between the germline ends. The CDR3 runs to 15 residues. Germline loops: CDR1 MNHGY, CDR2 SVAAGI. As DNA, the CDR3 is TGTGCCAGCAGTTACGAGGGAACGGAGGTACGGTCCCTCCACTTT. Its protein product is CASSYEGTEVRSLHF.

The rearrangement joins TRBV6-4 to TRBJ2-1, with a possible D match to TRBD1 (6 bases). Germline V gene lookup returns CDR1 MRHNA and CDR2 SNTAGT. V lost 2 bases, J lost 4 bases, and 12 bases lay in between. This CDR3 is built from 15 residues. This CDR3 is CASSDGGSEYNEQFF. As DNA, the CDR3 is TGTGCCAGCAGTGACGGGGGCTCGGAGTACAATGAGCAGTTCTTC.

The sample holds many counts of this clonotype. The chain employs TRBV11-3 and TRBJ2-5, with 9 bases matching TRBD1. Germline-derived CDR1 and CDR2 are SGHNT and YENEEA. The junction had 3 bases not matched to a gene; V was cut back by 5 bases and J by 5 bases. The CDR3 loop spans 13 amino acids. The CDR3 coding sequence is TGTGCCAGCAGCATGACAGGGGGTGAGACCCAGTACTTC. Its protein is CASSMTGGETQYF.

At least ten counts were recorded for this clonotype. The chain employs TRBV12-3 or TRBV12-4 and TRBJ1-5, with D perhaps TRBD1 (5 bases). V dropped 6 bases and J dropped 6 bases, with 15 bases sitting between them. This CDR3 comprises 14 residues. CDR3 in DNA: TGTGCCAGCAGCGGGACCGCGGGAGGTCAGCCCCAGCATTTT. This translates into CASSGTAGGQPQHF.

Only a few counts were recorded for this clonotype. This CDR3 is CASRQGRDYGYTF. DNA of the CDR3: TGCGCCAGCAGACAGGGGCGCGACTATGGCTACACCTTC. V gene TRBV5-1 combines with J gene TRBJ1-2, with 7 bases lining up with TRBD1. CDR1 is SGHRS and CDR2 is YFSETQ in the germline V gene. Trimming at V came to 5 bases and at J to 3 bases, leaving 4 bases not matched to a gene. There are 13 residues in the CDR3.

Regarding this clonotype: The DNA is omitted, as the CDR3 cannot be located on it reliably, and the CDR3 follows TCRdb's listing. CDR3 in amino acids: CASSLHTPLLREQYFGPGPGSCFF. This chain joins TRBV27 and TRBJ2-2; the D call TRBD1 from the table was never checked on the DNA. Per the germline V gene, CDR1 is MNHEY and CDR2 is SMNVEV (reference sequence). The CDR3 is 24 amino acids in total, end residues counted.

This chain links TRBV10-3 with TRBJ1-1; perhaps TRBD1 as D (6 bases). The CDR3 length is 13 residues. V was clipped by 7 bases and J by 3 bases, with 12 bases between them. CDR1 is ENHRY, CDR2 SYGVKD, per germline. The CDR3 loop is CAITAGAYTEAFF. DNA for the CDR3: TGTGCCATCACAGCAGGGGCATACACTGAAGCTTTCTTT.

The gene calls are TRBV6-1 and TRBJ1-2; 9 nucleotides align to TRBD1. The CDR3 length is 14 residues. Germline V gene data show CDR1 as MNHNS and CDR2 as SASEGT. Losses at the gene ends were 4 bases for V and 3 bases for J; bases not matched to a gene: 3. The CDR3 region is CASSARTGDYGYTF. The CDR3 nucleotides read TGTGCCAGCAGTGCCCGGACAGGGGACTATGGCTACACCTTC.

This clonotype showed up many times. The V gene is TRBV29-1, the J gene TRBJ1-2; D is unresolved. The length of the CDR3 is 13 residues. Germline CDR1 SQVTM, CDR2 ANQGSEA. The CDR3 loop is CGMGAGGSYGYTF. In nucleotides, the CDR3 is TGCGGGATGGGAGCAGGAGGAAGCTATGGCTACACCTTC.

This clonotype has at least ten counts. The chain links TRBV2 to TRBJ1-4; D perhaps matches TRBD1 (6 bases). Germline V lookup: CDR1 SNHLY, CDR2 FYNNEI. The V end lost 10 bases, the J end lost 6 bases, and 12 bases lay between the germline ends. This CDR3 is built from 12 residues. DNA for the CDR3: TGTGCCACTTACAGGGAGGATGAAAAACTGTTTTTT. Translating it yields CATYREDEKLFF.

This clonotype occurred many times. V gene TRBV5-1 combines with J gene TRBJ2-3, with D perhaps being TRBD1 or TRBD2 (5 bases each). The CDR3 has 15 amino acids. Germline V gene sequence: CDR1 SGHRS, CDR2 YFSETQ. V lost 4 bases to trimming and J lost 0 bases, with 12 bases between them. CDR3 region: CASSPAGTSTDTQYF. The CDR3 DNA follows: TGCGCCAGCAGCCCCGCTGGGACCAGCACAGATACGCAGTATTTT.

This clonotype has a handful of counts. This sequence may be a read error, since a much larger clone differs from it by one base. V gene TRBV7-3 combines with J gene TRBJ2-1; D perhaps matches TRBD2 (6 bases). Germline CDR1 is SGHTA and CDR2 is FQGTGA. This CDR3 region has 13 residues. The DNA of the CDR3 is TGTGCCAGCAGCTTTACGACTAGAAATGAGCGGTTCTTC. Translation gives CASSFTTRNERFF. The full variable domain, its missing parts supplied by reference TRBV7-3 and TRBJ2-1, is GAGVSQTPSNKVTEKGKYVELRCDPISGHTALYWYRQSLGQGPEFLIYFQGTGAADDSGLPNDRFFAVRPEGSVSTLKIQRTERGDSAVYLCASSFTTRNERFFGPGTRLTVL.

This clonotype was observed many times. The gene calls are TRBV3-1 and TRBJ2-7; D call uncertain. Deletions cut 0 bases from V and 0 bases from J, with 6 bases between. Germline loops: CDR1 LGHDT, CDR2 YNNKEL (reference sequence). This CDR3 has 14 amino acids. In nucleotides, the CDR3 is TGTGCCAGCAGCCAAGACGGCAGCTCCTACGAGCAGTACTTC. It translates to CASSQDGSSYEQYF.

This clonotype has a count of ten or more. V usage is TRBV2 and J usage is TRBJ2-1; D not resolved. This CDR3 contains 12 residues. Germline V gene sequence: CDR1 SNHLY, CDR2 FYNNEI. V dropped 7 bases and J dropped 6 bases, with 10 bases sitting between them. The CDR3 DNA reads as TGTGCCAGCAAGGGCTATCTCAATGAGCAGTTCTTC. The encoded protein is CASKGYLNEQFF.

This clonotype has ten or more counts. The junction departs from germline at one end; a sequencing error may be responsible. The chain combines TRBV7-8 with TRBJ1-1; perhaps TRBD1 as D (5 bases). This CDR3 is built from 19 residues. The germline V gene has CDR1 SGHVS and CDR2 FQNEAQ. CDR3 region: CASSLGRPRGEDGDTEAFF. CDR3 bases: TGTGCCAGCAGTTTAGGACGGCCGAGGGGCGAAGATGGGGACACTGAAGCTTTCTTT.

This chain joins TRBV7-2 and TRBJ2-1, with 7 positions matching TRBD1. V was pared by 5 bases and J by 5 bases, with 12 bases of the junction left unmatched. The CDR3 has 16 amino acids. Per germline, CDR1 SGHTA and CDR2 FQGNSA. The CDR3 is CASSPGTALEDNEQFF. The CDR3 DNA reads as TGTGCCAGCAGCCCCGGGACAGCCTTGGAGGACAATGAGCAGTTCTTC. Based on the CDR3 plus reference TRBV7-2 and TRBJ2-1, the full variable domain is GAGVSQSPSNKVTEKGKDVELRCDPISGHTALYWYRQSLGQGLEFLIYFQGNSAPDKSGLPSDRFSAERTGGSVSTLTIQRTQQEDSAVYLCASSPGTALEDNEQFFGPGTRLTVL.

In this sample, this clonotype turned up many times. V usage is TRBV6-2 or TRBV6-3 and J usage is TRBJ2-1; TRBD2 agrees at 8 bases. Looked up from germline, CDR1 is MNHEY and CDR2 is SVGEGT. V lost 8 bases to trimming and J lost 5 bases; unmatched junction nucleotides: 11. The CDR3 consists of 15 residues. CDR3 residues: CASSNLAGLDNEQFF. DNA for the CDR3: TGTGCCAGCTCCAATCTAGCGGGCTTAGACAATGAGCAGTTCTTC.

This clonotype has ten or more counts. The chain employs TRBV20-1 and TRBJ1-1, with 10 bases aligning to TRBD1. Trimming took 6 bases from V and 3 from J; bases not matched to a gene: 1. Germline CDR1 reads DFQATT; CDR2 reads SNEGSKA (reference sequence). This CDR3 region has 12 residues. In nucleotides, the CDR3 is TGCAGTGCGGGACAGGGGCACACTGAAGCTTTCTTT. Encoded protein: CSAGQGHTEAFF.

This clonotype was observed many times. V usage is TRBV7-8 and J usage is TRBJ2-3; perhaps TRBD2 as D (5 bases). Trimming pared 5 bases from V and 0 bases from J, leaving 9 bases between. This CDR3 comprises 14 residues. Germline-derived CDR1 and CDR2 are SGHVS and FQNEAQ. The CDR3 nucleotides read TGTGCCAGCAGCCGCGGGTCGAGCACAGATACGCAGTATTTT. Amino acid sequence: CASSRGSSTDTQYF.